These 2 T cell receptor beta chains originate from one sample sequenced in a study of T cell clonality in common variable immunodeficiency. Sequencing used immunoSEQ multiplex PCR; TCRdb keeps in-frame clones, though not all of them. The repertoire yields roughly 40,000 clones, none seen only once; the top ten contain roughly 1.4%. Material: peripheral blood mononuclear cells. The receptor set was obtained from a person between 18 and 69 years old in good health.

This clone showed up many times. The DNA ends 3 residues before the CDR3 does, and the rest of the CDR3 is filled in from the germline J gene. The genes are TRBV7-9 and TRBJ1-5; D is perhaps TRBD1 (6 bases). V was pared by 4 bases and J by 5 bases, with 6 bases between. This CDR3 contains 12 residues. Looked up from germline, CDR1 is SEHNR and CDR2 is FQNEAQ (reference sequence). Partial CDR3 DNA: TGTGCCAGCAGCTCAGGGGATCAGCCC. Translation: CASSSGDQP. The full CDR3 sequence reads CASSSGDQPQHF.

CDR3 region: CASRGQGATNEKLFF. CDR3 DNA, as far as it was read: TGTGCCAGCAGGGGACAGGGGGCAACTAATGAAAAA. This chain connects TRBV2 to TRBJ1-4; 11 bases align to TRBD1. The DNA ends 3 residues before the CDR3 does, and the rest of the CDR3 is filled in from the germline J gene. The V and J ends lost 6 bases and 0 bases, in that order; junction bases with no gene match: 0. The CDR3 sequence is 15 residues long. Per the germline V gene, CDR1 is SNHLY and CDR2 is FYNNEI.